The rows below give T cell receptor beta chains drawn from one sample of a study of blood T cells in healthy people across ages. TCRdb reprocessed the 5' RACE reads via MiXCR and lists one record per CDR3 protein. Found here are hundreds of thousands of distinct CDR3 sequences, less than 25% of them singletons; the top ten hold 7.5% to 9%. Another study also made use of these data, one on T cells of mothers and their children.

Sequencing was carried out using blood. The receptor set was obtained from a boy younger than 18 in good health. Both conserved end residues are part of each CDR3. A D gene is named only where the DNA matches it firmly. The size field is filled for only some rows; it gives once, few, many or a size class.

v_call: TRBV3-1
j_call: TRBJ1-2
clone_size: many
d_call: .
cdr3_nt: TGTGCCAGCAGCCAAGCTGAAGGACCCTACACCTTC
cdr3_aa: CASSQAEGPYTF

v_call: TRBV28
j_call: TRBJ2-2
clone_size: .
d_call: TRBD2
cdr3_nt: TGTGCCAGCACCGGACTAGCGGGGGGGACCTACCCGATCCCCGAGCTGTTTTTT
cdr3_aa: CASTGLAGGTYPIPELFF

v_call: TRBV5-1
j_call: TRBJ2-3
clone_size: .
d_call: TRBD2
cdr3_nt: TGCGCCAGCAGCTGGAGACTAGCGGGGGGGCCAGATACGCAGTATTTT
cdr3_aa: CASSWRLAGGPDTQYF

v_call: TRBV2
j_call: TRBJ1-6
clone_size: .
d_call: .
cdr3_nt: TGTGCCAGCAGTGAAGAAGGGGCTCGCGTTTCGAGCTCCTATAATTCACCCCTCCACTTT
cdr3_aa: CASSEEGARVSSSYNSPLHF

v_call: TRBV28
j_call: TRBJ2-7
clone_size: .
d_call: TRBD1
cdr3_nt: TGTGCCAGCAGTACCTCTTGGGGACAGGGGACGAACGAGCAGTACTTC
cdr3_aa: CASSTSWGQGTNEQYF

v_call: TRBV21-1
j_call: TRBJ1-5
clone_size: few
d_call: .
cdr3_nt: TGTGCCAGCAGCCACAAAACCGGGACAGGGGTCCGGGGAGGCAATCAGCCCCAGCATTTT
cdr3_aa: CASSHKTGTGVRGGNQPQHF

v_call: TRBV7-2
j_call: TRBJ2-3
clone_size: few
d_call: .
cdr3_nt: TGTGCCAGCAGCTTAGGAGGCCTCCCGGCAGATACGCAGTATTTT
cdr3_aa: CASSLGGLPADTQYF

v_call: TRBV29-1
j_call: TRBJ2-5
clone_size: many
d_call: .
cdr3_nt: TGCAGCGTGCAAGACGCCCAGCCGTACTTC
cdr3_aa: CSVQDAQPYF

v_call: TRBV4-1
j_call: TRBJ2-7
clone_size: few
d_call: .
cdr3_nt: TGCGCCAGCAGCCAAGATCTAGGGGGGCGTAAGCAGTACTTC
cdr3_aa: CASSQDLGGRKQYF

v_call: TRBV6-5
j_call: TRBJ2-5
clone_size: few
d_call: .
cdr3_nt: TGTGCCAGCAGTTCCCCCCTAGCAGAGACCCAGTACTTC
cdr3_aa: CASSSPLAETQYF

v_call: TRBV12-3/TRBV12-4
j_call: TRBJ1-3
clone_size: .
d_call: .
cdr3_nt: TGTGCCAGCAGAGACCGCTCTGGAAACACCATATATTTT
cdr3_aa: CASRDRSGNTIYF